These 29 T cell receptor beta chains came from one sample sequenced in a study of T cell repertoires in cytomegalovirus infection (dated by TCRdb to the late 2010s). The sequencing machine was an Illumina HiSeq 1500. Through fastp at Q25 and MiXCR, TCRdb rebuilt clones from the public reads, retaining in-frame beta chains. For every CDR3 protein sequence, its rows merge into one entry that carries the most common genes and DNA. Present in this sample are 200,000 or so distinct CDR3 sequences, 28% of which were seen just once. The top ten clones comprise approximately 30% of the sample. Sequencing was performed on PBMCs. The origin of the receptors is a human donor in good health (CMV status not recorded). Some clones in this sample may be carry-over from other donors' samples.

DNA of the CDR3: TGCATCGACTTTTGGGCAGAGAGAGGCACCGGGGAGCTGTTTTTT. Translation: CIDFWAERGTGELFF. The J gene is TRBJ2-2, the V gene TRBV29-1; the D is unclear. CDR3 length equals 15 residues. CDR1 is SQVTM and CDR2 is ANQGSEA in the germline V gene.

This clonotype was found many times. This chain joins TRBV7-2 and TRBJ1-1; weak D call: TRBD1 (6 bases). The CDR3 has 14 residues. Trimming shortened V by 4 bases and J by 1 base, and 10 bases separated the two germline ends. Germline V gene lookup returns CDR1 SGHTA and CDR2 FQGNSA. The CDR3 DNA follows: TGTGCCAGCAGCTATGGGGGGCAGAACACTGAAGCTTTCTTT. It specifies CASSYGGQNTEAFF.

The chain recombines TRBV25-1 with TRBJ2-2; TRBD2 might be the D (5 bases). CDR1 and CDR2 (germline): MGHDK, SYGVNS. V was trimmed by 5 bases and J by 7 bases, leaving 17 bases between them. This CDR3 contains 15 residues. The CDR3, as DNA: TGTGCCAGCAGTCTCACGGACCGTGGAGGCGGGGAGCTGTTTTTT. Amino acid sequence: CASSLTDRGGGELFF. Variable domain in full (rest from reference TRBV25-1 and TRBJ2-2): EADIYQTPRYLVIGTGKKITLECSQTMGHDKMYWYQQDPGMELHLIHYSYGVNSTEKGDLSSESTVSRIRTEHFPLTLESARPSHTSQYLCASSLTDRGGGELFFGEGSRLTVL.

The chain is built from TRBV2 and TRBJ2-5; TRBD1 might be the D (5 bases). CDR3 length: 15 residues. Trimming took 5 bases from V and 5 from J, leaving 18 bases between them. CDR1 SNHLY and CDR2 FYNNEI come from the germline V gene. In DNA, the CDR3 is TGTGCCAGCAGTACCATCCAGGGCGGCGAGGAGACCCAGTACTTC. Encoded protein: CASSTIQGGEETQYF. Variable domain in full (rest from reference TRBV2 and TRBJ2-5): EPEVTQTPSHQVTQMGQEVILRCVPISNHLYFYWYRQILGQKVEFLVSFYNNEISEKSEIFDDQFSVERPDGSNFTLKIRSTKLEDSAMYFCASSTIQGGEETQYFGPGTRLLVL.

J is TRBJ2-1 and V is TRBV6-6, with D hard to call. Germline values: CDR1 MNHNY, CDR2 SVGAGI (reference sequence). V lost 0 bases and J lost 6, with 9 bases in between. The CDR3 is made up of 14 amino acids. The DNA of the CDR3 is TGTGCCAGCAGTTACTCGAACCGAGTCAATGAGCAGTTCTTC. Its translation is CASSYSNRVNEQFF.

This clonotype was counted between two and nine times. J is TRBJ1-6 and V is TRBV7-2; D is unclear. The CDR3 has 17 residues. Germline assignment: CDR1 SGHTA and CDR2 FQGNSA. V was shortened by 4 bases and J by 0 bases, with 13 bases between the two germline ends. Here the CDR3 reads CASSSPPDISYNSPLHF. CDR3 in DNA: TGTGCCAGCAGCTCACCGCCTGACATCTCCTATAATTCACCCCTCCACTTT.

Regarding this clonotype: Sequence at one end of the junction differs from germline and may be a read error. The chain uses TRBV4-1 and TRBJ1-6; TRBD1 matches at 11 bases. CDR1 MGHRA and CDR2 YSYEKL come from the germline V gene. The CDR3 covers 17 residues. The CDR3 loop is CASSQGQGVTYNSPLHF. Written as DNA, the CDR3 is TGTGCCAGCAGCCAGGGACAGGGGGTTACCTATAATTCACCCCTCCACTTT.

The chain combines TRBV5-4 with TRBJ1-2; D perhaps matches TRBD1 (5 bases). Trimming cost V 6 bases and J 8 bases, with 20 bases left between them. The CDR3 consists of 14 residues. Germline CDR1 SGHNT, CDR2 YYREEE (reference sequence). Here the CDR3 reads CASTYVGQGRGYTF. CDR3 nucleotide sequence: TGTGCCAGCACCTACGTCGGGCAGGGCAGAGGCTACACCTTC. Supplemented by reference TRBV5-4 and TRBJ1-2, the full variable domain reads ETGVTQSPTHLIKTRGQQVTLRCSSQSGHNTVSWYQQALGQGPQFIFQYYREEENGRGNFPPRFSGLQFPNYSSELNVNALELDDSALYLCASTYVGQGRGYTFGSGTRLTVV.

This clonotype was counted many times. This rearrangement joins TRBV5-6 to TRBJ2-3; TRBD1 agrees at 12 bases. The CDR3 totals 17 residues. CDR1 and CDR2 from the germline V gene are SGHDT and YYEEEE. V shed 3 bases, J shed 5 bases, and the junction held 10 bases outside the gene matches. The CDR3, as DNA: TGTGCCAGCAGCTCCCCCCTAAGGGACAGGGGGCAAGATACGCAGTATTTT. Translating it yields CASSSPLRDRGQDTQYF.

This clonotype was detected a few times. This chain joins TRBV28 and TRBJ1-1; D gene uncertain. The CDR3 runs 14 residues. Germline V gene data show CDR1 as MDHEN and CDR2 as SYDVKM. V was shortened by 7 bases and J by 3 bases, with 15 bases between the two germline ends. CDR3 bases: TGTGCCAGCAAAATACATCCTGGGTACACTGAAGCTTTCTTT. This translates into CASKIHPGYTEAFF.

The rearrangement uses TRBV2 and TRBJ1-2, with 8 positions matching TRBD1. Germline lookup yields CDR1 SNHLY and CDR2 FYNNEI. This CDR3 contains 13 residues. V trimming: 6 bases; J trimming: 8 bases; junction bases outside the gene matches: 8. The CDR3 reads CASRQSTGEGYTF. In DNA form, the CDR3 reads TGTGCCAGCAGACAATCGACAGGGGAAGGCTACACCTTC.

Concerning this clonotype itself: This sequence may be a read error, since a much larger clone differs from it by one base. This rearrangement joins TRBV7-1 to TRBJ2-1; 9 positions agree with TRBD1. TRBV7-1 is known as an ORF, though its function is uncertain. The CDR3 has 13 amino acids. This chain's CDR3 is CAGSSAPGTGWFF. DNA for the CDR3: TGTGCCGGCAGCTCAGCACCCGGGACAGGGTGGTTCTTC.

This clonotype was observed a few times. The chain couples TRBV12-3 or TRBV12-4 to TRBJ2-1; D uncertain. Trimming left V 1 base short and J 9 bases short, with 4 bases between. The CDR3 loop spans 11 amino acids. The CDR3 spells CASSLEAEQFF. CDR3 nucleotides: TGTGCCAGCAGTTTAGAAGCTGAGCAGTTCTTC.

The J gene is TRBJ2-4, the V gene TRBV20-1, with no clear D. From germline, CDR1 is DFQATT and CDR2 SNEGSKA (reference sequence). CDR3 length equals 13 residues. V was trimmed by 5 bases and J by 4 bases, leaving 12 bases between them. CDR3 region: CSAPTVQKNIQYF. CDR3 nucleotide sequence: TGCAGTGCTCCTACGGTCCAGAAAAACATTCAGTACTTC.

CDR3 residues: CASSPEGGGLLQETQYF. In DNA, the CDR3 is TGTGCCAGTAGTCCGGAGGGCGGGGGACTTTTACAAGAGACCCAGTACTTC. The V gene is TRBV19, the J gene TRBJ2-5, with TRBD2 matching 7 bases. V trimming: 5 bases; J trimming: 2 bases; junction bases outside the gene matches: 14. Per the germline V gene, CDR1 is LNHDA and CDR2 is SQIVND (reference sequence). The CDR3 is 17 amino acids.

The chain links TRBV11-2 to TRBJ2-2; possible D gene TRBD2, 5 bases. CDR3 length: 15 residues. The V gene lost 7 bases and the J gene lost 7 bases, with 19 bases spanning the gap. Germline CDR1 and CDR2: SGHAT and FQNNGV. CDR3 amino acids: CASTSTPGYGGELFF. The CDR3 DNA follows: TGTGCCAGCACCTCAACCCCGGGGTATGGCGGGGAGCTGTTTTTT.

CDR3 nucleotides: TGTGCCAGTAGTGTCAAACGGGACGGAACAGCTTTCTTT. Encoded protein: CASSVKRDGTAFF. The J gene is TRBJ1-1, the V gene TRBV19; possible D gene TRBD1, 5 bases. The CDR3 is made up of 13 amino acids. The germline V gene encodes CDR1 LNHDA and CDR2 SQIVND (reference sequence). Trimming shortened V by 5 bases and J by 10 bases, and 17 bases separated the two germline ends.

This clonotype was seen a few times. This rearrangement joins TRBV29-1 to TRBJ1-1; D ambiguous. Trimming took off 8 bases at V and 1 base at J, with 8 bases between the two ends. Per germline, CDR1 SQVTM and CDR2 ANQGSEA. This CDR3 spans 11 amino acids. CDR3 coding DNA: TGCAGCACCAATAGGAACACTGAAGCTTTCTTT. Amino acid sequence: CSTNRNTEAFF.

The chain uses TRBV2 and TRBJ2-3; D is unclear. The germline V and J ends were trimmed by 1 base and 3 bases, with 14 bases remaining between them. Germline V gives CDR1 SNHLY, CDR2 FYNNEI. The length of the CDR3 is 16 residues. CDR3 in amino acids: CASSEDGFMRTDTQYF. CDR3 sequence (DNA): TGTGCCAGCAGTGAAGATGGGTTTATGAGGACAGATACGCAGTATTTT.

This sequence joins TRBV5-8 and TRBJ1-1; D gene uncertain. Germline V lookup: CDR1 SGHTS, CDR2 YDEGEE. The CDR3 is 16 amino acids. V was cut by 4 bases and J by 0 bases, with 16 bases left in between. The CDR3 loop reads CASSPAGRTLNTEAFF. The CDR3 bases are TGTGCCAGCAGCCCGGCGGGCCGGACCTTGAACACTGAAGCTTTCTTT.

This clonotype came up many times. The genes are TRBV7-6 and TRBJ2-1; D unclear. Trimming stripped 1 base from V and 3 bases from J, with 10 bases between. This CDR3 is 15 amino acids long. Germline V gene sequence: CDR1 SGHVS, CDR2 FNYEAQ. The CDR3 DNA reads TGTGCCAGCAGCTTAGGTACTGACGGCTACAATGAGCAGTTCTTC. Its protein is CASSLGTDGYNEQFF. The whole variable domain, filled in from reference TRBV7-6 and TRBJ2-1, reads GAGVSQSPRYKVTKRGQDVALRCDPISGHVSLYWYRQALGQGPEFLTYFNYEAQQDKSGLPNDRFSAERPEGSISTLTIQRTEQRDSAMYRCASSLGTDGYNEQFFGPGTRLTVL.

This clonotype occurred many times. The V gene is TRBV7-8, the J gene TRBJ2-7, with TRBD1 identical over 9 bases. The V gene's germline CDR1 is SGHVS and CDR2 FQNEAQ. J was trimmed by 6 bases and V by 5 bases; bases with no gene match: 8. The CDR3 totals 14 residues. The CDR3: CASSPGTGRAEQYF. The CDR3 nucleotides read TGTGCCAGCAGCCCCGGGACAGGGCGGGCCGAGCAGTACTTC.

Ten or more counts support this clonotype. The chain joins TRBV11-2 to TRBJ2-1; 7 positions match TRBD2. This CDR3 is 15 amino acids long. Germline loops: CDR1 SGHAT, CDR2 FQNNGV. The junction had 7 bases not matched to a gene; V was cut back by 1 base and J by 7 bases. The CDR3 protein is CASSLVTSRRNEQFF. In DNA, the CDR3 is TGTGCCAGCAGCTTAGTGACTAGCAGGCGGAATGAGCAGTTCTTC.

J is TRBJ1-2 and V is TRBV15; TRBD1 might be the D (5 bases). Germline V lookup: CDR1 LNHNV, CDR2 YYDKDF (reference sequence). The CDR3 runs 15 residues. Trimming took 3 bases from V and 8 from J, leaving 19 bases between them. The CDR3 sequence is CATSRDPGALGGYTF. CDR3 DNA: TGTGCCACCAGCAGGGACCCCGGGGCGCTTGGAGGCTACACCTTC.

This rearrangement joins TRBV10-1 to TRBJ1-5; D is ambiguous. Germline V gene lookup returns CDR1 WNHNN and CDR2 SYGVQD (reference sequence). The CDR3 is made up of 13 amino acids. V was trimmed by 4 bases and J by 2 bases, leaving 6 bases between them. CDR3 protein: CASSAEGNQPQHF. The DNA of the CDR3 is TGCGCCAGCAGTGCGGAGGGCAATCAGCCCCAGCATTTT.

This chain links TRBV7-6 with TRBJ2-5; the D gene is possibly TRBD2 (6 bases). The length of the CDR3 is 14 residues. In germline, CDR1 is SGHVS, CDR2 FNYEAQ. The V gene lost 2 bases and the J gene lost 5 bases, with 12 bases spanning the gap. CDR3 residues: CASSLLIGGETQYF. CDR3 in DNA: TGTGCCAGCAGCTTACTTATAGGAGGGGAGACCCAGTACTTC. The variable domain in full, completed from reference TRBV7-6 and TRBJ2-5, reads GAGVSQSPRYKVTKRGQDVALRCDPISGHVSLYWYRQALGQGPEFLTYFNYEAQQDKSGLPNDRFSAERPEGSISTLTIQRTEQRDSAMYRCASSLLIGGETQYFGPGTRLLVL.

This clonotype has ten or more counts. The genes are TRBV7-3 and TRBJ2-2, with a possible D match to TRBD1 (6 bases). Germline V CDR1 and CDR2: SGHTA, FQGTGA. The CDR3 consists of 15 residues. V lost 6 bases to trimming and J lost 0 bases, with 11 bases between them. The CDR3 loop is CASRRGQSNTGELFF. DNA of the CDR3: TGTGCCAGCAGACGTGGACAGTCGAACACCGGGGAGCTGTTTTTT.

The chain couples TRBV19 to TRBJ1-1; unclear D gene. V was cut by 4 bases and J by 6 bases, with 18 bases left in between. This CDR3 is built from 15 residues. CDR1 and CDR2 from the germline V gene are LNHDA and SQIVND (reference sequence). The CDR3 here is CASSTRGGQDPEAFF. CDR3 nucleotides: TGTGCCAGTAGTACCAGAGGAGGGCAGGACCCTGAAGCTTTCTTT.

This clonotype appeared a few times. The chain couples TRBV20-1 to TRBJ2-2; D may be TRBD1 (6 bases). Germline V gene sequence: CDR1 DFQATT, CDR2 SNEGSKA (reference sequence). The ends were cut back, 1 base at V and 0 bases at J, with 12 bases in the middle. The CDR3 runs 16 residues. Here the CDR3 reads CSARGSKGANTGELFF. For the CDR3, the DNA is TGCAGTGCTAGAGGGAGTAAGGGGGCGAACACCGGGGAGCTGTTTTTT.